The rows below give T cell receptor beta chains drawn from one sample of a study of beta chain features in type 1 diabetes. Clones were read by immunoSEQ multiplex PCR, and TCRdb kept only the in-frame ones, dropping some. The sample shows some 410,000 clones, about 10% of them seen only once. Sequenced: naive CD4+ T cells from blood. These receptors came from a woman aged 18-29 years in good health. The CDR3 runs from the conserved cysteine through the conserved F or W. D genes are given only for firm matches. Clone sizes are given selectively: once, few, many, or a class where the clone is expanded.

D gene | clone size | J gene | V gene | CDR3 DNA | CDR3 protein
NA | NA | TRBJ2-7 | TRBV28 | TGTGCCAGCAACCTCGGGACCACCTACGAGCAGTACTTC | CASNLGTTYEQYF
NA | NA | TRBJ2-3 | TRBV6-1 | TGTGCCACGGCCCCCGGGACAAGTAACACAGATACGCAGTATTTT | CATAPGTSNTDTQYF
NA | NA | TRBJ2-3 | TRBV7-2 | TGTGCCAGCAGCTTAACAGCAGGGAAGGGAACAGATACGCAGTATTTT | CASSLTAGKGTDTQYF
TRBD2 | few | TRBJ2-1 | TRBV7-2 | TGTGCCAGCAGCTTAGTCAATCTTAGGGAGGGGAATGAGCAGTTCTTC | CASSLVNLREGNEQFF
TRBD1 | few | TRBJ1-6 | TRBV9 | TGTGCCAGCAGCGTAGACAGGGGGAATTCACCCCTCCACTTT | CASSVDRGNSPLHF
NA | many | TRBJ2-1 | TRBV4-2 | TGTGCCAGCAGGGCACAGGGTAATGAGCAGTTCTTC | CASRAQGNEQFF
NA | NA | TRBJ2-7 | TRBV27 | TGTGCCAGCAGCCCGGTGGGGCTCGTAACCTCCAGGTCCTACGAGCAGTACTTC | CASSPVGLVTSRSYEQYF
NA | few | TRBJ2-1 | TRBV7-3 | TGTGCCAGCAGCCGGGACAACTACAATGAGCAGTTCTTC | CASSRDNYNEQFF
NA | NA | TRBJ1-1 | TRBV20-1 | TGCAGTGCTAGCGGTCCAGCAGAAGCTTTCTTT | CSASGPAEAFF
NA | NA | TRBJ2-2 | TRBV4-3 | TGCGCCAGCAGCGAAGAAGGGCTTTCCAACGCCGGGGAGCTGTTTTTT | CASSEEGLSNAGELFF
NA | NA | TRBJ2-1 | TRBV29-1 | TGCAGCGTTGGTAGCAATGAGCAGTTCTTC | CSVGSNEQFF
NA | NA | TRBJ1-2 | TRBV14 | TGTGCCAGCAGGCTAGATCTGGCGGGAGGCTACACCTTC | CASRLDLAGGYTF
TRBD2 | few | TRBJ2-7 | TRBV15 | TGTGCCACCAGCAGAAAAACCAAGCGGGAGGGCCGTTACGAGCAGTACTTC | CATSRKTKREGRYEQYF
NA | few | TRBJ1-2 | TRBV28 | TGTGCCAGCAGTTTATCACAGAACTATGGCTACACCTTC | CASSLSQNYGYTF
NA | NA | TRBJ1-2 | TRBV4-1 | TGCGCCAGCAGCCAGCCAGGGCAGCGATATGGCTACACCTTC | CASSQPGQRYGYTF
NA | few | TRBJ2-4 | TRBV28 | TGTGCCAGCAGTACCCCTGGCTCTCCCTGGGGGGCCAAAAACATTCAGTACTTC | CASSTPGSPWGAKNIQYF
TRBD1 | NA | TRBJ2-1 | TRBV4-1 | TGCGCCAGCAGCCAAGAACGGACAGGGGGCGGTGAGCAGTTCTTC | CASSQERTGGGEQFF
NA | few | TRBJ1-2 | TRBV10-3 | TGTGCCATCAGTCAAGGTTTGGACTATGGCTACACCTTC | CAISQGLDYGYTF
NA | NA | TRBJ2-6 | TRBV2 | TGTGCCAGCACCGCCGGTGGGGCCAACGTCCTGACTTTC | CASTAGGANVLTF
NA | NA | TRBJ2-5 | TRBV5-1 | TGCGCCAGCAGCTTGTGGGCACGATTTAGCCAAGAGACCCAGTACTTC | CASSLWARFSQETQYF
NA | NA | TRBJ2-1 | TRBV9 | TGTGCCAGCAGCGTAGCTACGGGGTCATCCTACAATGAGCAGTTCTTC | CASSVATGSSYNEQFF
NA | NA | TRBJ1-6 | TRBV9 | TGTGCCAGCAGCGTAGCTCAGGGGCGTTCCTATAATTCACCCCTCCACTTT | CASSVAQGRSYNSPLHF
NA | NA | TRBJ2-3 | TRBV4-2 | TGTGCCAGCAGCCAAGGGGGAAGGAGGGTAGATACGCAGTATTTT | CASSQGGRRVDTQYF
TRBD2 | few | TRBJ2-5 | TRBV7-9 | TGTGCCAGCAGCTTAGATGGGACTAGTCAGACCCAGTACTTC | CASSLDGTSQTQYF
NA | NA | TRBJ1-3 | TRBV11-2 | TGTGCCAGCAGCTTATTCCGAGGACGGAGCTCTGGAAACACCATATATTTT | CASSLFRGRSSGNTIYF
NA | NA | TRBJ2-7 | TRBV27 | TGTGCCAGCAGCATGGGAAGGGGGACGGTGACATTCGAGCAGTACTTC | CASSMGRGTVTFEQYF
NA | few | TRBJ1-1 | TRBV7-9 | TGTGCCAGCAGCTTAAAGGCCCAGGGCACTGAAGCTTTCTTT | CASSLKAQGTEAFF